Presented here are 27 T cell receptor beta chains from one specimen sequenced in a study of Graves' ophthalmopathy and Graves' hyperthyroidism. The authors amplified TCR beta CDR3 regions from RNA transcripts. In the first round, RT-PCR was carried out with HTBI primers, and a multiplex PCR formed the second round. TCRdb independently ran MiXCR on the multiplex PCR reads; one entry per CDR3 protein. Of 340,000 or so distinct CDR3 sequences listed, 15% to 20% are singletons. The specimen was peripheral blood. Receptor source: an adult man with Graves' ophthalmopathy.

This clonotype has ten or more counts. The V call is TRBV4-1, the J call TRBJ1-1; D ambiguous. The CDR3 is 14 residues long. V lost 4 bases, J lost 1 base, and 10 bases lay in between. Germline V gives CDR1 MGHRA, CDR2 YSYEKL. The CDR3 sequence is CASSRGIWNTEAFF. Here the CDR3 DNA reads TGCGCCAGCAGCCGAGGGATCTGGAACACTGAAGCTTTCTTT.

In this sample, this clonotype turned up many times. The gene calls are TRBV7-2 and TRBJ2-7; 7 nucleotides match TRBD1. The V and J ends lost 3 bases and 2 bases, in that order; junction bases with no gene match: 4. CDR1 and CDR2 from the germline V gene are SGHTA and FQGNSA. The CDR3 is 14 amino acids. CDR3 DNA sequence: TGTGCCAGCAGCTTCGGGGACAGTGCCTACGAGCAGTACTTC. Translation gives CASSFGDSAYEQYF.

This clonotype was observed many times. This chain connects TRBV20-1 to TRBJ2-2; TRBD1 aligns across 11 bases. Losses at the gene ends were 6 bases for V and 4 bases for J; bases not matched to a gene: 7. Per the germline V gene, CDR1 is DFQATT and CDR2 is SNEGSKA (reference sequence). The CDR3 has 15 residues. CDR3 nucleotides: TGCAGTGCCCCAGAGGGGACAGGGGGCACCGGGGAGCTGTTTTTT. Translated, it gives CSAPEGTGGTGELFF.

This clonotype was counted ten times or more. The chain uses TRBV11-2 and TRBJ1-1; the match to TRBD1 covers 7 bases. CDR3 length equals 14 residues. The ends lost 8 bases at V and 5 bases at J; junction bases unmatched: 11. Germline-derived CDR1 and CDR2 are SGHAT and FQNNGV. As DNA, the CDR3 is TGTGCCAGCGGCCGATACGACAGGGCGACTGAAGCTTTCTTT. This sequence encodes CASGRYDRATEAFF. Variable domain in full (rest from reference TRBV11-2 and TRBJ1-1): EAGVAQSPRYKIIEKRQSVAFWCNPISGHATLYWYQQILGQGPKLLIQFQNNGVVDDSQLPKDRFSAERLKGVDSTLKIQPAKLEDSAVYLCASGRYDRATEAFFGQGTRLTVV.

The rearrangement links TRBV20-1 to TRBJ2-5; maybe TRBD1 (5 bases). Germline CDR1 reads DFQATT; CDR2 reads SNEGSKA (reference sequence). The CDR3 totals 15 residues. V gave up 1 base and J gave up 5 bases, with 17 bases separating them. The chain's CDR3 is CSARGEGVDWETQYF. The CDR3 DNA follows: TGCAGTGCTAGAGGGGAAGGGGTAGATTGGGAGACCCAGTACTTC.

This clonotype was counted ten times or more. This sequence joins TRBV12-3 or TRBV12-4 and TRBJ2-6, with 8 bases lining up with TRBD2. CDR3 size: 14 residues. V was pared by 7 bases and J by 3 bases, with 2 bases of the junction left unmatched. As DNA, the CDR3 is TGTGCCAGCAAAACTAGCGGTGGGGCCAACGTCCTGACTTTC. Amino acid sequence: CASKTSGGANVLTF.

This clonotype was counted many times. The chain carries TRBV6-2 or TRBV6-3 and TRBJ1-5, with TRBD1 matching over 8 bases. CDR1 and CDR2 from the germline V gene are MNHEY and SVGEGT. V dropped 5 bases and J dropped 5; count of bases not matched to a gene: 8. This CDR3 comprises 15 residues. This CDR3 reads CASSTPGGGYQPQHF. The DNA for the CDR3 is TGTGCCAGCAGTACCCCAGGGGGCGGTTATCAGCCCCAGCATTTT.

The rearrangement links TRBV28 to TRBJ2-7; D not resolved. Germline assignment: CDR1 MDHEN and CDR2 SYDVKM. This CDR3 region has 16 residues. The ends were cut back, 5 bases at V and 2 bases at J, with 19 bases in the middle. Here the CDR3 DNA reads TGTGCCAGCAGTCCAGTCATGGCCGAAAGCCCCTACGAGCAGTACTTC. As protein: CASSPVMAESPYEQYF.

A word on this clonotype: It may be a read error: a sequence one base away is much more abundant. Because it lacks the conserved phenylalanine or tryptophan at the end, this CDR3 is likely a read error. This sequence joins TRBV18 and TRBJ1-1; TRBD1 agrees at 7 bases. Trimming cost V 2 bases and J 1 base; bases outside gene matches: 4. Germline values: CDR1 KGHSH, CDR2 LQKENI. The CDR3 sequence is 15 residues long. This CDR3 is CASSPSGQSNTEAFS. CDR3 bases: TGTGCCAGCTCACCATCGGGACAGTCGAACACTGAAGCTTTCTCT.

This clonotype is a singleton in its sample. The J gene is TRBJ1-2, the V gene TRBV12-5, with D maybe TRBD1 (6 bases). This CDR3 is 16 amino acids long. The V end lost 6 bases, the J end lost 0 bases, and 17 bases lay between the germline ends. Germline CDR1 reads LGHNT; CDR2 reads FRNRAP. The CDR3 bases are TGTGCTAGTGGACGCGAAGGGGGGTTCGCTAACTATGGCTACACCTTC. This gives the protein CASGREGGFANYGYTF.

This clonotype was picked up many times. J is TRBJ1-1 and V is TRBV28, with D unclear. The length of the CDR3 is 15 residues. The V and J ends lost 7 bases and 5 bases respectively, with 20 bases between them. CDR1 MDHEN and CDR2 SYDVKM come from the germline V gene. The CDR3 nucleotides read TGTGCCAGCACCTCGACCCTCTTTCAGAAGACTGAAGCTTTCTTT. As protein: CASTSTLFQKTEAFF.

This clonotype was recorded many times. The V call is TRBV6-2 or TRBV6-3, the J call TRBJ1-5; D unclear. Germline CDR1 and CDR2: MNHEY and SVGEGT. Trimming left V 5 bases short and J 5 bases short, with 19 bases between. The CDR3 is 16 amino acids. CDR3 sequence: CASSGRSQHGYQPQHF. As DNA, the CDR3 is TGTGCCAGCAGTGGCCGGTCGCAGCACGGTTATCAGCCCCAGCATTTT.

In this sample, this clonotype turned up many times. The J gene is TRBJ1-5, the V gene TRBV2, with 9 bases fitting TRBD1. The CDR3 loop spans 15 amino acids. The trim removed 4 bases at V and 6 bases at J, leaving 7 bases unmatched. CDR1 and CDR2 (germline): SNHLY, FYNNEI. CDR3 loop: CASSAEGQGLQPQHF. In DNA form, the CDR3 reads TGTGCCAGCAGTGCAGAGGGACAGGGCCTTCAGCCCCAGCATTTT.

The chain has TRBV12-3 or TRBV12-4 and TRBJ2-5; D uncertain. V was clipped by 6 bases and J by 5 bases, with 7 bases between them. The CDR3 has 11 residues. The CDR3 nucleotides read TGTGCCAGCAGATTGGTTGAGACCCAGTACTTC. As protein: CASRLVETQYF.

This clonotype was recorded at least ten times. The rearrangement joins TRBV5-1 to TRBJ2-5; 7 bases align to TRBD2. Per germline, CDR1 SGHRS and CDR2 YFSETQ. The CDR3 is made up of 15 amino acids. The trim removed 4 bases at V and 0 bases at J, leaving 6 bases unmatched. For the CDR3, the DNA is TGCGCCAGCAGCCCTGGACTAGACTACCAAGAGACCCAGTACTTC. Translating it yields CASSPGLDYQETQYF.

V is TRBV28 and J is TRBJ2-7; a weak D match, TRBD1 (5 bases). The germline V and J ends were trimmed by 7 bases and 4 bases, with 11 bases remaining between them. CDR3 length: 12 amino acids. The germline gives CDR1 MDHEN, CDR2 SYDVKM. The CDR3 loop is CASNRQTYEQYF. The CDR3, as DNA: TGTGCCAGCAATCGACAGACATACGAGCAGTACTTC. Full variable domain (missing parts from reference TRBV28 and TRBJ2-7): DVKVTQSSRYLVKRTGEKVFLECVQDMDHENMFWYRQDPGLGLRLIYFSYDVKMKEKGDIPEGYSVSREKKERFSLILESASTNQTSMYLCASNRQTYEQYFGPGTRLTVT.

This clonotype has a count of ten or more. The chain is built from TRBV6-2 or TRBV6-3 and TRBJ1-2, with D tentatively TRBD1 (6 bases). Germline V gives CDR1 MNHEY, CDR2 SVGEGT. CDR3 length equals 13 residues. V lost 6 bases to trimming and J lost 0 bases, with 8 bases between them. In DNA form, the CDR3 reads TGTGCCAGCAGATGGACAGCTAACTATGGCTACACCTTC. Its translation: CASRWTANYGYTF.

Ten or more counts support this clonotype. V and J are TRBV14 and TRBJ2-7, with D perhaps TRBD2 (5 bases). CDR1 and CDR2 from the germline V gene are SGHDN and FVKESK. Trimming pared 5 bases from V and 3 bases from J, leaving 11 bases between. CDR3 length: 13 amino acids. The CDR3 coding sequence is TGTGCCAGCAGCGCTAGCACTTACTACGAGCAGTACTTC. This translates into CASSASTYYEQYF.

The sample holds many counts of this clonotype. The chain couples TRBV6-1 to TRBJ2-5, with TRBD1 matching over 9 bases. V lost 5 bases and J lost 4; bases outside the gene matches: 5. CDR1 is MNHNS, CDR2 SASEGT, per germline. The CDR3 has 14 amino acids. The DNA for the CDR3 is TGTGCCAGCAGTCCACAGGGGGCCTTAGAGACCCAGTACTTC. The encoded protein is CASSPQGALETQYF.

The sample holds many counts of this clonotype. This sequence joins TRBV12-3 or TRBV12-4 and TRBJ1-1; 8 bases fit TRBD1. V trimming: 7 bases; J trimming: 5 bases; junction bases outside the gene matches: 12. The CDR3 is made up of 15 amino acids. CDR3 residues: CASTPSQGAGTEAFF. The CDR3 nucleotides read TGTGCCAGCACCCCGTCTCAGGGGGCTGGGACTGAAGCTTTCTTT.

The chain is built from TRBV20-1 and TRBJ1-2, with D unclear. The germline V gene has CDR1 DFQATT and CDR2 SNEGSKA (reference sequence). The V gene lost 3 bases and the J gene lost 6 bases, with 8 bases spanning the gap. This CDR3 has 11 amino acids. The CDR3 loop is CSASAGNGYTF. CDR3 coding DNA: TGCAGTGCTAGCGCGGGGAATGGCTACACCTTC.

This clonotype was observed many times. This chain joins TRBV7-2 and TRBJ2-7; TRBD2 agrees at 7 bases. The CDR3 extends over 13 amino acids. Germline V gene data show CDR1 as SGHTA and CDR2 as FQGNSA. Germline trimming cut 5 bases from V and 3 bases from J; bases unmatched to any gene: 4. The DNA of the CDR3 is TGTGCCAGCAGCCTGGGGGACTACTACGAGCAGTACTTC. Translation gives CASSLGDYYEQYF.

This clonotype was seen many times. V and J are TRBV11-3 and TRBJ1-5, with D perhaps TRBD1 (5 bases). Germline V lookup: CDR1 SGHNT, CDR2 YENEEA. Trimming left V 1 base short and J 1 base short, with 23 bases between. This CDR3 is built from 20 residues. CDR3 nucleotide sequence: TGTGCCAGCAGCTTAGGTTCAGGGAGCTGGGGTGGTCTGAGCAATCAGCCCCAGCATTTT. Translating it yields CASSLGSGSWGGLSNQPQHF.

The sample holds many counts of this clonotype. The CDR3 nucleotides are TGTGCCACCAGCCTAGCGGGGCAAGAGACCCAGTACTTC. Translated: CATSLAGQETQYF. This chain joins TRBV15 and TRBJ2-5; 9 bases align to TRBD2. The length of the CDR3 is 13 residues. Losses at the gene ends were 5 bases for V and 2 bases for J; bases not matched to a gene: 0. In germline, CDR1 is LNHNV, CDR2 YYDKDF (reference sequence).

The sample holds many counts of this clonotype. The V call is TRBV27, the J call TRBJ1-1; D is ambiguous. CDR1 MNHEY and CDR2 SMNVEV come from the germline V gene (reference sequence). Trimming removed 6 bases at V and 2 bases at J, with 10 bases between. The CDR3 consists of 13 residues. The CDR3, as DNA: TGTGCCAGCAGACCCTTCGCCAACACTGAAGCTTTCTTT. Protein sequence: CASRPFANTEAFF.

This clonotype was detected ten times or more. The chain is built from TRBV13 and TRBJ1-6; tentatively, D is TRBD1 (5 bases). Trimming pared 5 bases from V and 8 bases from J, leaving 10 bases between. Germline CDR1 reads PRHDT; CDR2 reads FYEKMQ (reference sequence). This CDR3 has 13 amino acids. As DNA, the CDR3 is TGTGCCAGCAGCCCCGCCAGGGATTCACCCCTCCACTTT. Amino acids: CASSPARDSPLHF.

This clonotype was observed many times. This chain links TRBV20-1 with TRBJ1-2, with 8 bases lining up with TRBD1. The CDR3 sequence is 12 residues long. In germline, CDR1 is DFQATT, CDR2 SNEGSKA (reference sequence). The J segment lost 4 bases and the V segment lost 7 bases, leaving 5 bases of the junction unmatched. The CDR3 protein is CSGWDRPYGYTF. CDR3 in DNA: TGCAGTGGCTGGGACAGGCCCTATGGCTACACCTTC.